The 29 T cell receptor beta chains reported below all come from one sample, sequenced in a study of cytomegalovirus exposure and HLA in healthy donors. The study ran its PCR with 60 Vbeta and 13 Jbeta primers. The assay was immunoSEQ multiplex PCR, and TCRdb's table has in-frame clones only and misses some. The repertoire consists of tens of thousands of clones, with about three quarters occurring once and the leading ten covering around an eighth. The specimen sequenced was PBMCs. These receptors all come from a male donor in good health and CMV-seropositive.

The chain carries TRBV30 and TRBJ2-7; 7 nucleotides align to TRBD1. The V gene's germline CDR1 is GTSNPN and CDR2 SVGIG (reference sequence). The CDR3 covers 15 residues. J lost 4 bases, V lost 2 bases, and 11 bases had no gene match. The DNA for the CDR3 is TGTGCCTGGAGTTTCCGAGACAGGGCGGGTTACGAGCAGTACTTC. Its protein is CAWSFRDRAGYEQYF.

This clone was seen a single time. This chain connects TRBV9 to TRBJ2-5; 7 bases fit TRBD1. This CDR3 has 15 residues. Germline V gene data show CDR1 as SGDLS and CDR2 as YYNGEE. V was clipped by 3 bases and J by 1 base; unmatched bases: 6. For the CDR3, the DNA is TGTGCCAGCAGCGGAGACAGGGTTAGCCAAGAGACCCAGTACTTC. It is translated as CASSGDRVSQETQYF. Supplemented by reference TRBV9 and TRBJ2-5, the full variable domain reads DSGVTQTPKHLITATGQRVTLRCSPRSGDLSVYWYQQSLDQGLQFLIQYYNGEERAKGNILERFSAQQFPDLHSELNLSSLELGDSALYFCASSGDRVSQETQYFGPGTRLLVL.

This clone was counted once. The chain joins TRBV7-6 to TRBJ2-1; 7 bases line up with TRBD2. CDR1 is SGHVS, CDR2 FNYEAQ, per germline. V lost 8 bases to trimming and J lost 4 bases; unmatched junction nucleotides: 8. This CDR3 has 14 residues. The CDR3 DNA is TGTGCCAGCGAGCCGGGAGGCATGTACAATGAGCAGTTCTTC. It translates to CASEPGGMYNEQFF.

About this clone itself: One end of the junction does not line up with germline, which may come from a read error. The chain recombines TRBV7-8 with TRBJ2-3; 11 nucleotides agree with TRBD2. The CDR3 has 15 residues. Germline V CDR1 and CDR2: SGHVS, FQNEAQ. The CDR3, as DNA: TGTGCCAGCAGCCTAGCGGGGGGAGCCTCAGATACGCAGTATTTT. This sequence encodes CASSLAGGASDTQYF. The whole variable domain, remainder taken from reference TRBV7-8 and TRBJ2-3, is GAGVSQSPRYKVAKRGQDVALRCDPISGHVSLFWYQQALGQGPEFLTYFQNEAQLDKSGLPSDRFFAERPEGSVSTLKIQRTQQEDSAVYLCASSLAGGASDTQYFGPGTRLTVL.

The V call is TRBV7-3, the J call TRBJ2-1; 11 bases map to TRBD2. The CDR3 loop spans 19 amino acids. Per the germline V gene, CDR1 is SGHTA and CDR2 is FQGTGA. V lost 2 bases to trimming and J lost 0 bases; unmatched junction nucleotides: 9. The CDR3 coding sequence is TGTGCCAGCAGCTTACGAGGGACTAGCGGATGGGTCTCCTACAATGAGCAGTTCTTC. As protein: CASSLRGTSGWVSYNEQFF.

The chain combines TRBV21-1 with TRBJ1-1; the table's TRBD1 call for D was not verified on the DNA. TRBV21-1 is listed as a pseudogene. This CDR3 has 14 amino acids. The CDR3 loop is CASSKGTENTEAFF. CDR3 coding DNA: TGTGCCAGCAGCAAAGGGACAGAGAACACTGAAGCTTTCTTT.

This clone was found a few times. The V call is TRBV5-8, the J call TRBJ2-7, with a tentative D call TRBD1 (6 bases). Trimming took 0 bases from V and 7 from J, leaving 14 bases between them. Germline CDR1 and CDR2: SGHTS and YDEGEE. CDR3 length: 14 amino acids. Written as DNA, the CDR3 is TGTGCCAGCAGCTTGGGCCAGGGGTCGGAAGAGCAGTACTTC. Protein product: CASSLGQGSEEQYF.

This clone was observed a single time. The chain uses TRBV20-1 and TRBJ2-1, with 8 bases aligning to TRBD2. Germline V gives CDR1 DFQATT, CDR2 SNEGSKA (reference sequence). The CDR3 covers 11 residues. After removal of 5 bases from V and 15 bases from J, the junction contained 9 bases not matched to a gene. The DNA of the CDR3 is TGCAGTGCTTTATTAGCGGGGAGGGGGTTCTTC. This encodes CSALLAGRGFF.

The chain employs TRBV7-9 and TRBJ2-7; 9 positions match TRBD1. In germline, CDR1 is SEHNR, CDR2 FQNEAQ (reference sequence). V was clipped by 5 bases and J by 3 bases; unmatched bases: 11. The CDR3 loop spans 16 amino acids. CDR3 region: CASSTISGQGGYEQYF. CDR3 nucleotides: TGTGCCAGCAGCACTATCTCGGGACAGGGAGGCTACGAGCAGTACTTC.

The chain couples TRBV7-8 to TRBJ2-5, with D unresolved. Germline assignment: CDR1 SGHVS and CDR2 FQNEAQ. The germline V and J ends were trimmed by 3 bases and 2 bases, with 7 bases remaining between them. The CDR3 extends over 13 amino acids. The CDR3 spells CASSLATQETQYF. The CDR3, as DNA: TGTGCCAGCAGCTTGGCCACGCAAGAGACCCAGTACTTC.

The chain combines TRBV9 with TRBJ1-1, with D unclear. The germline V gene has CDR1 SGDLS and CDR2 YYNGEE. There are 13 residues in the CDR3. V shed 3 bases and J shed 1 base, with 7 bases lying between them. The CDR3 spells CASSARENTEAFF. The DNA of the CDR3 is TGTGCCAGCAGCGCCCGGGAGAACACTGAAGCTTTCTTT.

In this sample, this clone turned up once. The chain is built from TRBV13 and TRBJ2-2; 7 bases agree with TRBD2. The CDR3 contains 20 residues. Germline trimming cut 4 bases from V and 3 bases from J; bases unmatched to any gene: 20. Germline lookup yields CDR1 PRHDT and CDR2 FYEKMQ (reference sequence). The CDR3 loop reads CASSSNLGHGGSMHTGELFF. In DNA form, the CDR3 reads TGTGCCAGCAGCTCAAACTTGGGGCACGGCGGGAGTATGCACACCGGGGAGCTGTTTTTT.

The chain uses TRBV7-9 and TRBJ1-2; 12 nucleotides line up with TRBD1. The V segment lost 5 bases and the J segment 4 bases; nucleotides outside the gene matches: 8. This CDR3 comprises 16 residues. Germline V CDR1 and CDR2: SEHNR, FQNEAQ (reference sequence). The CDR3 protein is CASSKLPGQGAYGYTF. In DNA form, the CDR3 reads TGTGCCAGCAGCAAATTACCGGGACAGGGGGCCTATGGCTACACCTTC.

The rearrangement uses TRBV28 and TRBJ1-3, with 7 bases aligning to TRBD1. This CDR3 is built from 14 residues. Germline lookup yields CDR1 MDHEN and CDR2 SYDVKM. V was clipped by 6 bases and J by 1 base; unmatched bases: 3. The CDR3 coding sequence is TGTGCCAGCAGCACACAGGGGTCTGGAAACACCATATATTTT. Protein: CASSTQGSGNTIYF.

The J gene is TRBJ2-5, the V gene TRBV7-8; TRBD2 aligns across 10 bases. The CDR3 totals 16 residues. V lost 0 bases, J lost 4 bases, and 5 bases stayed unmatched. The germline V gene encodes CDR1 SGHVS and CDR2 FQNEAQ. CDR3 DNA sequence: TGTGCCAGCAGCTTAGCTCTAGCGGGGGCAGGAGAGACCCAGTACTTC. Its translation: CASSLALAGAGETQYF.

The chain joins TRBV6-1 to TRBJ1-1; 7 positions match TRBD1. In germline, CDR1 is MNHNS, CDR2 SASEGT. Germline trimming cut 6 bases from V and 1 base from J; bases unmatched to any gene: 5. The CDR3 extends over 14 amino acids. The CDR3 region is CASSPRQGNTEAFF. The CDR3 nucleotides are TGTGCCAGCAGCCCACGACAGGGGAACACTGAAGCTTTCTTT.

This clone was picked up a small number of times. The chain recombines TRBV11-2 with TRBJ1-4; D gene uncertain. Between the trimmed V and J ends, which lost 4 bases and 4 bases, there was a span of 13 bases. The CDR3 extends over 15 amino acids. Germline CDR1 reads SGHAT; CDR2 reads FQNNGV. The CDR3 here is CASSSQRGRNEKLFF. The DNA of the CDR3 is TGTGCCAGCAGCTCGCAGAGAGGCCGTAATGAAAAACTGTTTTTT.

The chain joins TRBV15 to TRBJ1-5; no reliable D call. CDR3 size: 13 residues. The germline V gene encodes CDR1 LNHNV and CDR2 YYDKDF (reference sequence). V shed 1 base and J shed 7 bases, with 8 bases lying between them. This CDR3 is CATSRVGRQPQHF. Written as DNA, the CDR3 is TGTGCCACCAGCAGAGTGGGGAGGCAGCCCCAGCATTTT.

The DNA of the CDR3 is TGTGCCAGCAGCCCGCCGGGACAGGGGGCCCTTGAGCAGTTCTTC. It codes for CASSPPGQGALEQFF. The rearrangement links TRBV5-4 to TRBJ2-1; 12 bases are shared with TRBD1. From germline, CDR1 is SGHNT and CDR2 YYREEE (reference sequence). This CDR3 is 15 amino acids long. J gave up 9 bases and V 4 bases, and 8 bases lay outside the gene matches.

The gene calls are TRBV5-1 and TRBJ1-6; D gene ambiguous. Trimming left V 0 bases short and J 7 bases short, with 8 bases between. The V gene's germline CDR1 is SGHRS and CDR2 YFSETQ. The CDR3 loop spans 14 amino acids. The CDR3 region is CASSLGESNSPLHF. Here the CDR3 DNA reads TGCGCCAGCAGCTTGGGGGAGTCCAATTCACCCCTCCACTTT.

The chain combines TRBV6-5 with TRBJ1-5, with D maybe TRBD1 (6 bases). V was pared by 9 bases and J by 7 bases, with 16 bases between. Germline CDR1 MNHEY, CDR2 SVGAGI. The CDR3 spans 13 residues. The CDR3 bases are TGTGCCAGTAGCGGGGGGGGCAGCCAGCCCCAGCATTTT. Protein product: CASSGGGSQPQHF.

This clone was counted only a few times. This rearrangement joins TRBV14 to TRBJ2-1, with 12 nucleotides matching TRBD2. Germline CDR1 and CDR2: SGHDN and FVKESK. V lost 1 base, J lost 9 bases, and 7 bases stayed unmatched. This CDR3 is 16 amino acids long. The CDR3: CASSQGLAGGHSEQFF. DNA of the CDR3: TGTGCCAGCAGCCAAGGGCTAGCGGGGGGGCATAGTGAGCAGTTCTTC.

The V gene is TRBV27, the J gene TRBJ2-3; possible D gene TRBD2, 5 bases. Trimming removed 5 bases from V and 2 bases from J, with 17 bases in between. Germline V gives CDR1 MNHEY, CDR2 SMNVEV (reference sequence). This CDR3 region has 16 residues. The CDR3: CASSREGSASTDTQYF. CDR3 DNA sequence: TGTGCCAGCAGTCGAGAGGGATCGGCTTCCACAGATACGCAGTATTTT.

The chain combines TRBV7-9 with TRBJ2-5; D ambiguous. This CDR3 comprises 16 residues. Germline V gene sequence: CDR1 SEHNR, CDR2 FQNEAQ (reference sequence). The ends were cut back, 1 base at V and 1 base at J, with 13 bases in the middle. The CDR3 here is CASSLVVVNTQETQYF. The CDR3 bases are TGTGCCAGCAGCTTAGTCGTTGTAAACACCCAAGAGACCCAGTACTTC.

There are a few counts of this clone. The CDR3 DNA is TGCGCCAGCAGCTTCGCGACAGGGGTTCTATTTTCACCCCTCCACTTT. Amino acids: CASSFATGVLFSPLHF. The chain carries TRBV5-1 and TRBJ1-6; 8 nucleotides agree with TRBD1. Germline assignment: CDR1 SGHRS and CDR2 YFSETQ. Trimming at V came to 2 bases and at J to 9 bases, leaving 10 bases not matched to a gene. The CDR3 sequence is 16 residues long.

The sample holds a few counts of this clone. The V gene is TRBV4-3, the J gene TRBJ2-5, with 11 bases matching TRBD2. The CDR3 loop spans 17 amino acids. With V trimmed by 1 base and J by 5 bases, 9 bases remained unmatched. The germline CDR1 and CDR2 sequences are LGHNA and YSLEER. CDR3 in amino acids: CASSQALAGGLMETQYF. The CDR3 nucleotides are TGCGCCAGCAGCCAAGCTTTAGCGGGGGGGCTAATGGAGACCCAGTACTTC.

V is TRBV9 and J is TRBJ1-3; the D is unclear. V lost 5 bases to trimming and J lost 2 bases, with 14 bases between them. Germline V lookup: CDR1 SGDLS, CDR2 YYNGEE. This CDR3 has 15 amino acids. CDR3 DNA sequence: TGTGCCAGCAGAAAAGACCCGGGAGCTGGAAACACCATATATTTT. The encoded protein is CASRKDPGAGNTIYF. Combining the CDR3 with reference TRBV9 and TRBJ1-3 gives the whole variable domain DSGVTQTPKHLITATGQRVTLRCSPRSGDLSVYWYQQSLDQGLQFLIQYYNGEERAKGNILERFSAQQFPDLHSELNLSSLELGDSALYFCASRKDPGAGNTIYFGEGSWLTVV.

CDR3 sequence (DNA): TGCGCCAGCAGTAGGGGACTAGCGGCGTACCAAGAGACCCAGTACTTC. As protein: CASSRGLAAYQETQYF. The chain couples TRBV5-1 to TRBJ2-5; 11 nucleotides align to TRBD2. V gave up 5 bases and J gave up 0 bases; unmatched junction bases: 6. The CDR3 has 16 residues. Per germline, CDR1 SGHRS and CDR2 YFSETQ.

The J gene is TRBJ2-5, the V gene TRBV5-1; 7 nucleotides match TRBD2. The germline V gene has CDR1 SGHRS and CDR2 YFSETQ. The V gene end was trimmed by 2 bases and the J gene end by 11 bases; junction bases not matched to a gene: 15. This CDR3 spans 15 amino acids. The CDR3 bases are TGCGCCAGCAGCTTTGCTAGCGGCTCGGGAGGAGAGCAGTACTTC. It translates to CASSFASGSGGEQYF.